This T cell receptor beta chain was identified in a study of T cell changes during pregnancy in multiple sclerosis. TCRdb keeps only in-frame clones here, not all; method: immunoSEQ multiplex PCR. The sample has tens of thousands of clones, around 92% seen once; the top ten hold approximately 0.15%. This sequence originates from a female donor in good health, enrolled as a control in a pregnancy study. This specimen consisted of CD4+ T cells from peripheral blood mononuclear cells, obtained after pregnancy.

This chain's CDR3 is CASRGQGKSEQYF. Here the CDR3 DNA reads TGTGCCAGCAGGGGACAGGGAAAGAGCGAGCAGTACTTC. The chain recombines TRBV25-1 with TRBJ2-7, with TRBD1 identical over 9 bases. The CDR3 has 13 amino acids. Germline V gene lookup returns CDR1 MGHDK and CDR2 SYGVNS. After removal of 6 bases from V and 6 bases from J, the junction contained 6 bases not matched to a gene.